The 4 T cell receptor beta chains below were found in one sample sequenced in a study of control samples from healthy donors and cancer patients. Assay: immunoSEQ multiplex PCR; the TCRdb copy retains only in-frame clones and omits some. The sample has about 110,000 clones, about 80% seen once. Sequencing used blood. These receptors all stem from a man between 18 and 29 years old in good health.

This clone came up once. The chain links TRBV5-4 to TRBJ2-1; TRBD2 might be the D (6 bases). The CDR3 contains 16 residues. V lost 3 bases and J lost 5, with 18 bases in between. Germline V gives CDR1 SGHNT, CDR2 YYREEE (reference sequence). CDR3 region: CASSWTRGGDDNEQFF. CDR3 sequence (DNA): TGTGCCAGCAGCTGGACCCGGGGCGGGGACGACAATGAGCAGTTCTTC.

This clone was counted between two and nine times. Other DNA sequences in this specimen translate into the identical CDR3. The chain employs TRBV5-1 and TRBJ2-5, with D unresolved. Trimming took off 0 bases at V and 3 bases at J, with 0 bases between the two ends. CDR1 and CDR2 from the germline V gene are SGHRS and YFSETQ. The CDR3 is 11 amino acids. CDR3 sequence (DNA): TGCGCCAGCAGCTTGGAAGAGACCCAGTACTTC. Protein: CASSLEETQYF.

Comment on this clone: The sample holds other DNA sequences that translate to the same CDR3. This chain uses TRBV18 with TRBJ2-3; D is possibly TRBD2 (6 bases). This CDR3 spans 15 amino acids. Looked up from germline, CDR1 is KGHSH and CDR2 is LQKENI. The germline V and J ends were trimmed by 2 bases and 4 bases, with 13 bases remaining between them. For the CDR3, the DNA is TGTGCCAGCTCACCAGCAGCTTCGGGGGCAGATACGCAGTATTTT. Amino acids: CASSPAASGADTQYF.

The J gene is TRBJ2-5, the V gene TRBV5-4; D gene uncertain. This CDR3 comprises 13 residues. Germline V lookup: CDR1 SGHNT, CDR2 YYREEE (reference sequence). The V end lost 1 base, the J end lost 5 bases, and 9 bases lay between the germline ends. The CDR3 DNA sequence: TGTGCCAGCAGCTTGCAAGGGCGGGAGACCCAGTACTTC. Protein sequence: CASSLQGRETQYF.